A single sample gave rise to the 18 T cell receptor beta chains below, sequenced in a study of human T cells and chemical hapten exposure. One entry per CDR3 protein, called by TCRdb with MiXCR from the RACE reads. The sample has approximately 400,000 distinct CDR3 sequences, roughly 5% seen once; the top ten hold 2.5% to 3%. Time point reported: pre-sensitization, week 0. Documented treatment: therapeutic diphenylcyclopropenone sensitization with weekly scalp DPC. This material consisted of whole blood, taken in connection with sensitization to the hapten diphenylcyclopropenone (DPC). The source of these receptors is a woman aged 50 to 60 with alopecia areata. Some clones in this sample may be carry-over from other donors' samples.

The V and J genes are TRBV28 and TRBJ1-5, with D possibly matching TRBD1 (5 bases). Germline V CDR1 and CDR2: MDHEN, SYDVKM. The ends were cut back, 6 bases at V and 0 bases at J, with 12 bases in the middle. CDR3 length equals 15 residues. DNA of the CDR3: TGTGCCAGCAGATTGACAGCGTATAGCAATCAGCCCCAGCATTTT. Translation gives CASRLTAYSNQPQHF. The full variable domain, rest sourced from reference TRBV28 and TRBJ1-5, is DVKVTQSSRYLVKRTGEKVFLECVQDMDHENMFWYRQDPGLGLRLIYFSYDVKMKEKGDIPEGYSVSREKKERFSLILESASTNQTSMYLCASRLTAYSNQPQHFGDGTRLSIL.

This clonotype has at least ten counts. An end of the junction differs from the germline gene, which may be a read error. The V and J genes are TRBV20-1 and TRBJ1-1, with D uncertain. CDR3 length equals 13 residues. Germline-derived CDR1 and CDR2 are DFQATT and SNEGSKA (reference sequence). The CDR3 region is CSAGDALSTEAFF. Here the CDR3 DNA reads TGCAGTGCTGGAGACGCGTTGTCTACTGAAGCTTTCTTT.

This chain joins TRBV6-6 and TRBJ1-2; D is undetermined. V lost 7 bases and J lost 1, with 10 bases in between. This CDR3 is built from 13 residues. CDR1 is MNHNY and CDR2 is SVGAGI in the germline V gene (reference sequence). This CDR3 is CASTYTNNYGYTF. CDR3 nucleotides: TGTGCCAGCACCTACACGAATAACTATGGCTACACCTTC.

This clonotype has ten or more counts. V is TRBV6-6 and J is TRBJ2-2; 9 bases are shared with TRBD1. The CDR3 is made up of 16 amino acids. Germline trimming cut 0 bases from V and 5 bases from J; bases unmatched to any gene: 4. Germline-derived CDR1 and CDR2 are MNHNY and SVGAGI (reference sequence). The CDR3, as DNA: TGTGCCAGCAGTTACTCTGGGACAGGGCGGACCGGGGAGCTGTTTTTT. Translating it yields CASSYSGTGRTGELFF.

This clonotype was seen at least ten times. The rearrangement joins TRBV6-5 to TRBJ2-2, with TRBD2 identical over 8 bases. This CDR3 has 16 residues. From germline, CDR1 is MNHEY and CDR2 SVGAGI. V was clipped by 7 bases and J by 4 bases; unmatched bases: 11. The CDR3 DNA reads TGTGCCAGCACCACAAGAAGGACTAGCACCACCGGGGAGCTGTTTTTT. This sequence encodes CASTTRRTSTTGELFF.

This clonotype was seen at least ten times. The chain joins TRBV6-1 to TRBJ1-1; D might be TRBD1 (6 bases). V lost 8 bases to trimming and J lost 5 bases, with 9 bases between them. CDR1 is MNHNS, CDR2 SASEGT, per germline. The CDR3 is 11 amino acids. The CDR3 here is CASRGQTEAFF. The CDR3, as DNA: TGTGCCAGCCGTGGACAGACTGAAGCTTTCTTT.

Many counts were recorded for this clonotype. This chain joins TRBV7-2 and TRBJ1-4; D uncertain. The CDR3 runs 15 residues. Trimming stripped 5 bases from V and 0 bases from J, with 10 bases between. Germline lookup yields CDR1 SGHTA and CDR2 FQGNSA. The CDR3 sequence: CASSLDWTTNEKLFF. CDR3 bases: TGTGCCAGCAGCCTGGACTGGACAACTAATGAAAAACTGTTTTTT.

This clonotype was counted between two and nine times. This sequence joins TRBV28 and TRBJ2-7, with 9 positions matching TRBD2. J was trimmed by 5 bases and V by 5 bases; bases with no gene match: 1. The germline CDR1 and CDR2 sequences are MDHEN and SYDVKM. This CDR3 has 12 amino acids. Here the CDR3 reads CASSPSGNEQYF. The CDR3, as DNA: TGTGCCAGCAGTCCTAGCGGGAACGAGCAGTACTTC.

This clonotype was picked up many times. The rearrangement uses TRBV2 and TRBJ2-1, with D possibly matching TRBD2 (5 bases). Germline CDR1 is SNHLY and CDR2 is FYNNEI. The CDR3 loop spans 16 amino acids. V was shortened by 0 bases and J by 6 bases, with 15 bases between the two germline ends. This CDR3 is CASSEARLARFNEQFF. CDR3 bases: TGTGCCAGCAGTGAAGCGCGGCTAGCCCGTTTCAATGAGCAGTTCTTC.

This clonotype has only a few counts. The chain combines TRBV29-1 with TRBJ2-3; 15 bases match TRBD2. The junction had 4 bases not matched to a gene; V was cut back by 0 bases and J by 6 bases. Germline CDR1 and CDR2: SQVTM and ANQGSEA. This CDR3 has 16 residues. The CDR3 here is CSVEDLGTSGRDTQYF. CDR3 DNA: TGCAGCGTTGAAGATCTTGGGACTAGCGGGAGGGATACGCAGTATTTT.

The table lists this clonotype with many counts. This chain links TRBV29-1 with TRBJ1-1; the D is unclear. The V gene's germline CDR1 is SQVTM and CDR2 ANQGSEA. This CDR3 is 13 amino acids long. Trimming removed 4 bases from V and 0 bases from J, with 9 bases in between. CDR3 nucleotide sequence: TGCAGCGTTGGTAGCGGAATGAACACTGAAGCTTTCTTT. Protein sequence: CSVGSGMNTEAFF.

The chain uses TRBV7-2 and TRBJ2-1, with TRBD1 identical over 7 bases. Germline V lookup: CDR1 SGHTA, CDR2 FQGNSA. Germline trimming cut 5 bases from V and 13 bases from J; bases unmatched to any gene: 8. This CDR3 has 12 amino acids. CDR3 DNA sequence: TGTGCCAGCAGCGCCCTACGACAGGGCCAGTTCTTC. Its protein is CASSALRQGQFF.

This clonotype was seen a handful of times. The chain recombines TRBV14 with TRBJ1-1; the D gene is possibly TRBD1 (5 bases). CDR1 and CDR2 from the germline V gene are SGHDN and FVKESK. CDR3 size: 15 residues. Trimming took off 1 base at V and 1 base at J, with 10 bases between the two ends. As DNA, the CDR3 is TGTGCCAGCAGCCAAGTCCGGGGGGGGAACACTGAAGCTTTCTTT. Translated, it gives CASSQVRGGNTEAFF.

This chain links TRBV20-1 with TRBJ2-1; a possible D gene is TRBD2 (5 bases). Trimming shortened V by 0 bases and J by 0 bases, and 9 bases separated the two germline ends. Germline assignment: CDR1 DFQATT and CDR2 SNEGSKA (reference sequence). The length of the CDR3 is 15 residues. CDR3: CSARDLRDSYNEQFF. The CDR3 region has the DNA TGCAGTGCTAGAGATCTTCGGGACTCCTACAATGAGCAGTTCTTC.

This clonotype appeared many times. The chain uses TRBV6-5 and TRBJ1-1, with 8 bases fitting TRBD1. In germline, CDR1 is MNHEY, CDR2 SVGAGI. This CDR3 has 14 amino acids. The ends lost 2 bases at V and 5 bases at J; junction bases unmatched: 4. The CDR3 region has the DNA TGTGCCAGCAGTTACCGACAGGGGAGGACTGAAGCTTTCTTT. This codes for CASSYRQGRTEAFF.

The genes are TRBV3-1 and TRBJ2-3, with TRBD1 matching 10 bases. Germline V gene sequence: CDR1 LGHDT, CDR2 YNNKEL (reference sequence). The CDR3 has 17 amino acids. V shed 0 bases and J 2 bases; nucleotides not matched to a gene: 5. CDR3 sequence (DNA): TGTGCCAGCAGCCAAGACGTTGGACAGGGGGTCACAGATACGCAGTATTTT. This translates into CASSQDVGQGVTDTQYF.

This clonotype was recorded a few times. This CDR3 is CASGPPGTAHSPLHF. CDR3 nucleotide sequence: TGTGCCAGCGGTCCCCCCGGTACGGCTCATTCACCCCTCCACTTT. The rearrangement joins TRBV27 to TRBJ1-6; unclear D gene. In germline, CDR1 is MNHEY, CDR2 SMNVEV (reference sequence). The CDR3 sequence is 15 residues long. The ends were cut back, 8 bases at V and 8 bases at J, with 19 bases in the middle.

On this clonotype itself: Given a much more abundant clone one base away, this may be a read error. J is TRBJ2-7 and V is TRBV29-1; D may be TRBD2 (5 bases). CDR3 size: 11 residues. CDR1 is SQVTM and CDR2 is ANQGSEA in the germline V gene. Trimming removed 6 bases from V and 6 bases from J, with 12 bases in between. This CDR3 is CSVQSGFEQYF. The CDR3 DNA reads TGCAGCGTCCAATCGGGATTCGAGCAGTACTTC.